The 32 T cell receptor beta chains listed next were all sequenced from one sample in a study of blood T cell repertoires in COVID-19. Profiled with immunoSEQ multiplex PCR; TCRdb holds only in-frame clones, not every one. In the table there are under 200,000 clones, 70% to 90% of which are singletons. The source material was peripheral blood. The receptors originated from a woman of 80 years or more with COVID-19, enrolled during active disease.

This clone was seen ten or more times. The genes are TRBV7-2 and TRBJ1-3; 7 bases are shared with TRBD1. Germline V gene data show CDR1 as SGHTA and CDR2 as FQGNSA. CDR3 length: 15 residues. Trimming cost V 4 bases and J 0 bases; bases outside gene matches: 3. This CDR3 is CASSWQGGSGNTIYF. DNA of the CDR3: TGTGCCAGCAGCTGGCAGGGGGGCTCTGGAAACACCATATATTTT.

This clone came up once. The V and J genes are TRBV7-9 and TRBJ1-6; D perhaps matches TRBD1 (5 bases). In germline, CDR1 is SEHNR, CDR2 FQNEAQ (reference sequence). Trimming cost V 5 bases and J 14 bases, with 10 bases left between them. The CDR3 totals 11 residues. CDR3 sequence: CASSPGGALHF. CDR3 DNA sequence: TGTGCCAGCAGCCCCGGGGGGGCCCTCCACTTT.

In the case of this clone: This CDR3 is also generated by other DNA sequences in the sample. This sequence joins TRBV15 and TRBJ1-1; D is undetermined. V lost 0 bases and J lost 1, with 6 bases in between. CDR3 length: 14 amino acids. CDR1 is LNHNV and CDR2 is YYDKDF in the germline V gene (reference sequence). The CDR3 sequence is CATSRDRGNTEAFF. The CDR3 DNA reads TGTGCCACCAGCAGAGATCGAGGGAACACTGAAGCTTTCTTT.

The rearrangement uses TRBV5-1 and TRBJ2-1; TRBD1 might be the D (5 bases). The V gene's germline CDR1 is SGHRS and CDR2 YFSETQ. This CDR3 comprises 15 residues. V was cut by 2 bases and J by 12 bases, with 21 bases left in between. The CDR3 bases are TGCGCCAGCAGCTTCTATACAGGCACCGGATTCGGGCAGTTCTTC. This gives the protein CASSFYTGTGFGQFF.

The chain combines TRBV6-5 with TRBJ1-1; D is perhaps TRBD1 (5 bases). CDR1 and CDR2 from the germline V gene are MNHEY and SVGAGI. This CDR3 contains 12 residues. V lost 4 bases and J 8 bases, leaving 11 bases between the germline ends. Written as DNA, the CDR3 is TGTGCCAGCAGTTTCTCGGGGGGGGAAGCTTTCTTT. This codes for CASSFSGGEAFF.

The count of this clone is one. The chain carries TRBV18 and TRBJ2-6; no clear D gene. The CDR3 has 14 amino acids. Germline CDR1 reads KGHSH; CDR2 reads LQKENI. V was clipped by 2 bases and J by 4 bases, with 6 bases between them. CDR3 nucleotide sequence: TGTGCCAGCTCACCATCTTCCGGGGCCAACGTCCTGACTTTC. Residues: CASSPSSGANVLTF.

This clone has just one count. J is TRBJ2-1 and V is TRBV20-1; no firm D call. Germline loops: CDR1 DFQATT, CDR2 SNEGSKA (reference sequence). CDR3 length: 13 residues. The ends were cut back, 3 bases at V and 6 bases at J, with 12 bases in the middle. CDR3 protein: CSASRTHVNEQFF. CDR3 nucleotides: TGCAGTGCTAGTCGAACTCACGTCAATGAGCAGTTCTTC.

The chain recombines TRBV12-3 or TRBV12-4 with TRBJ2-1, with D perhaps TRBD2 (5 bases). The CDR3 covers 13 residues. The V and J ends lost 0 bases and 9 bases respectively, with 9 bases between them. The CDR3 region has the DNA TGTGCCAGCAGTTTAGCGGGAGAGGGTGAGCAGTTCTTC. It codes for CASSLAGEGEQFF.

The CDR3 nucleotides read TGTGCCAGCAGCTCCTGGACAGGGGCAAGCACAGATACGCAGTATTTT. Amino acid sequence: CASSSWTGASTDTQYF. This chain uses TRBV7-3 with TRBJ2-3, with TRBD1 matching 9 bases. Germline V gives CDR1 SGHTA, CDR2 FQGTGA. This CDR3 comprises 16 residues. Unmatched junction bases numbered 5, after V lost 4 bases and J lost 0 bases.

Only one count was recorded for this clone. The chain is built from TRBV5-1 and TRBJ1-2; no clear D gene. The CDR3 extends over 14 amino acids. Trimming shortened V by 0 bases and J by 8 bases, and 14 bases separated the two germline ends. Germline assignment: CDR1 SGHRS and CDR2 YFSETQ. CDR3 sequence (DNA): TGCGCCAGCAGCTTGGAACCGGCCTCGGGGGGCTACACCTTC. It translates to CASSLEPASGGYTF.

The chain links TRBV24-1 to TRBJ2-1; the D gene is possibly TRBD2 (6 bases). Germline V lookup: CDR1 KGHDR, CDR2 SFDVKD. This CDR3 region has 15 residues. Trimming took 7 bases from V and 3 from J, leaving 15 bases between them. The CDR3 is CATSPKEGSYNEQFF. CDR3 nucleotides: TGTGCCACCAGCCCAAAGGAGGGCAGCTACAATGAGCAGTTCTTC.

The V gene is TRBV12-3 or TRBV12-4, the J gene TRBJ1-4; D gene uncertain. Trimming took 8 bases from V and 8 from J, leaving 15 bases between them. CDR3 length: 13 residues. The CDR3 loop is CASGRGVGEKLFF. CDR3 DNA: TGTGCCAGCGGTCGGGGTGTCGGGGAAAAACTGTTTTTT.

The gene calls are TRBV7-8 and TRBJ2-1, with 9 bases lining up with TRBD2. The CDR3 is 17 amino acids. The germline V gene has CDR1 SGHVS and CDR2 FQNEAQ. V lost 2 bases, J lost 4 bases, and 9 bases stayed unmatched. The CDR3 DNA reads as TGTGCCAGCAGCTTAAGGCCTCCGCGGGGGGGATACAATGAGCAGTTCTTC. It yields the protein CASSLRPPRGGYNEQFF.

The chain is built from TRBV3-1 (or the pseudogene TRBV3-2) and TRBJ2-1; 12 bases are a match to TRBD2. J gave up 6 bases and V 6 bases, and 9 bases lay outside the gene matches. Germline assignment: CDR1 LGHDT and CDR2 YNNKEL (reference sequence). The CDR3 is made up of 16 amino acids. This CDR3 is CASSLAGGRLRNEQFF. The CDR3 bases are TGTGCCAGCAGTCTAGCGGGAGGGCGATTGCGCAATGAGCAGTTCTTC.

This CDR3 is CASSPPGGPTEAFF. The CDR3 DNA follows: TGTGCCAGCAGCCCCCCCGGCGGGCCCACTGAAGCTTTCTTT. This rearrangement joins TRBV6-5 to TRBJ1-1; no clear D. V dropped 6 bases and J dropped 4 bases, with 15 bases sitting between them. Germline V gives CDR1 MNHEY, CDR2 SVGAGI. This CDR3 spans 14 amino acids.

This chain connects TRBV9 to TRBJ2-3; 9 bases align to TRBD2. V was pared by 3 bases and J by 5 bases, with 10 bases of the junction left unmatched. Germline V gives CDR1 SGDLS, CDR2 YYNGEE. The CDR3 runs 16 residues. DNA for the CDR3: TGTGCCAGCAGCGCCTCCCAGGGACTAGCAGGAGATACGCAGTATTTT. Translation: CASSASQGLAGDTQYF.

The chain carries TRBV19 and TRBJ1-5, with 7 bases lining up with TRBD1. Looked up from germline, CDR1 is LNHDA and CDR2 is SQIVND (reference sequence). The CDR3 covers 15 residues. The V gene end was trimmed by 7 bases and the J gene end by 3 bases; junction bases not matched to a gene: 9. The CDR3 sequence: CASNAGGQLNQPQHF. In DNA, the CDR3 is TGTGCCAGTAATGCGGGGGGACAGCTCAATCAGCCCCAGCATTTT.

The chain is built from TRBV2 and TRBJ2-2; D remains unclear. There are 14 residues in the CDR3. The V gene's germline CDR1 is SNHLY and CDR2 FYNNEI. V shed 6 bases and J shed 0 bases, with 8 bases lying between them. Here the CDR3 DNA reads TGTGCCAGCAGAGAGCTAGCGAACACCGGGGAGCTGTTTTTT. Translated: CASRELANTGELFF.

The chain joins TRBV5-1 to TRBJ2-7; D may be TRBD1 (6 bases). Looked up from germline, CDR1 is SGHRS and CDR2 is YFSETQ. The germline V and J ends were trimmed by 4 bases and 5 bases, with 22 bases remaining between them. The CDR3 spans 16 residues. The CDR3 sequence: CASSPHTRDTSHEQYF. The CDR3 DNA reads TGCGCCAGCAGCCCGCACACACGGGACACTTCCCACGAGCAGTACTTC.

The V and J genes are TRBV19 and TRBJ2-1, with a weak D call TRBD2 (7 bases). V shed 3 bases and J shed 8 bases, with 17 bases lying between them. The CDR3 is 15 residues long. Germline lookup yields CDR1 LNHDA and CDR2 SQIVND (reference sequence). CDR3 in DNA: TGTGCCAGTAGTATCGGCGGGGGCCCCTGGGATGAGCAGTTCTTC. This translates into CASSIGGGPWDEQFF.

This rearrangement joins TRBV25-1 to TRBJ2-2, with a tentative D call TRBD2 (6 bases). With 4 bases removed from V and 5 bases from J, the gap between germline ends came to 14 bases. CDR3 length: 15 residues. Germline assignment: CDR1 MGHDK and CDR2 SYGVNS. The CDR3 nucleotides read TGTGCCAGCAGTGGTAACGGGAGAAATACCGGGGAGCTGTTTTTT. This sequence encodes CASSGNGRNTGELFF.

V is TRBV4-2 and J is TRBJ2-7; D perhaps matches TRBD1 (5 bases). Germline V gives CDR1 LGHNA, CDR2 YNFKEQ. V lost 3 bases and J lost 6, with 15 bases in between. CDR3 length: 14 residues. The CDR3 bases are TGTGCCAGCAGCCAGGCCCGGTTAGGGGTCGAGCAGTACTTC. Protein sequence: CASSQARLGVEQYF.

The chain joins TRBV11-3 to TRBJ2-7; D perhaps matches TRBD1 (6 bases). Trimming stripped 5 bases from V and 3 bases from J, with 8 bases between. Germline V gene lookup returns CDR1 SGHNT and CDR2 YENEEA. The CDR3 extends over 12 amino acids. This chain's CDR3 is CASSGRGYEQYF. Here the CDR3 DNA reads TGTGCCAGCAGCGGCAGGGGCTACGAGCAGTACTTC.

With respect to this clone: This sample includes further DNA sequences coding for the same CDR3. V is TRBV28 and J is TRBJ1-5; the D gene is possibly TRBD1 (5 bases). Germline V CDR1 and CDR2: MDHEN, SYDVKM. V was trimmed by 3 bases and J by 1 base, leaving 10 bases between them. CDR3 length: 15 amino acids. The CDR3 DNA reads as TGTGCCAGCAGTTTGGGGGGTTTGAGCAATCAGCCCCAGCATTTT. Amino acid sequence: CASSLGGLSNQPQHF.

The chain joins TRBV3-1 (or the pseudogene TRBV3-2) to TRBJ1-2; tentative D call: TRBD1 (6 bases). V lost 1 base to trimming and J lost 6 bases, with 9 bases between them. This CDR3 has 13 amino acids. Germline V gene lookup returns CDR1 LGHDT and CDR2 YNNKEL (reference sequence). Written as DNA, the CDR3 is TGTGCCAGCAGCCAAGCCGCAGGGGATGGCTACACCTTC. This encodes CASSQAAGDGYTF.

A word on this clone: The same CDR3 arises from other DNA sequences in this sample as well. The V gene is TRBV28, the J gene TRBJ1-5; 7 bases agree with TRBD1. This CDR3 spans 13 amino acids. Germline CDR1 is MDHEN and CDR2 is SYDVKM. V lost 7 bases to trimming and J lost 6 bases; unmatched junction nucleotides: 6. CDR3 sequence reads: CASTLTGSQPQHF. The DNA of the CDR3 is TGTGCCAGCACCTTGACAGGGAGTCAGCCCCAGCATTTT. The complete variable domain, with remaining parts taken from reference TRBV28 and TRBJ1-5, reads DVKVTQSSRYLVKRTGEKVFLECVQDMDHENMFWYRQDPGLGLRLIYFSYDVKMKEKGDIPEGYSVSREKKERFSLILESASTNQTSMYLCASTLTGSQPQHFGDGTRLSIL.

Only one count was recorded for this clone. One end of the junction varies from germline; a read error may be responsible. The gene calls are TRBV18 and TRBJ2-3, with TRBD2 identical over 9 bases. Germline V gene lookup returns CDR1 KGHSH and CDR2 LQKENI. The CDR3 runs to 16 residues. CDR3 in amino acids: CASSPPGTSSTDTQYF. In DNA, the CDR3 is TGTGCCAGCTCCCCACCCGGGACTAGCTCCACAGATACGCAGTATTTT.

In this sample, this clone turned up once. The chain carries TRBV6-5 and TRBJ2-2; 7 bases agree with TRBD1. Trimming cost V 6 bases and J 0 bases; bases outside gene matches: 1. The germline CDR1 and CDR2 sequences are MNHEY and SVGAGI. There are 14 residues in the CDR3. CDR3 sequence (DNA): TGTGCCAGCAGGGGGACAGCGAACACCGGGGAGCTGTTTTTT. The encoded protein is CASRGTANTGELFF.

The chain couples TRBV10-3 to TRBJ1-4, with TRBD1 matching 12 bases. After removal of 6 bases from V and 3 bases from J, the junction contained 8 bases not matched to a gene. CDR1 and CDR2 (germline): ENHRY, SYGVKD. The CDR3 length is 17 residues. CDR3 DNA: TGTGCCATCAGACCGGGACAGGGGGCCGGGGCTAATGAAAAACTGTTTTTT. Residues: CAIRPGQGAGANEKLFF.

The rearrangement links TRBV7-9 to TRBJ1-3, with D unclear. The CDR3 is 15 amino acids. The germline CDR1 and CDR2 sequences are SEHNR and FQNEAQ (reference sequence). The V end lost 3 bases, the J end lost 0 bases, and 9 bases lay between the germline ends. The DNA of the CDR3 is TGTGCCAGCAGCTTCCAAACTAACTCTGGAAACACCATATATTTT. This gives the protein CASSFQTNSGNTIYF.

Here the CDR3 reads CASSVVGAGELFF. CDR3 DNA: TGTGCCAGCAGCGTAGTAGGGGCCGGGGAGCTGTTTTTT. This chain uses TRBV9 with TRBJ2-2, with a tentative D call TRBD1 (5 bases). Per germline, CDR1 SGDLS and CDR2 YYNGEE. This CDR3 is built from 13 residues. Trimming removed 0 bases from V and 6 bases from J, with 6 bases in between. Full variable domain (missing parts from reference TRBV9 and TRBJ2-2): DSGVTQTPKHLITATGQRVTLRCSPRSGDLSVYWYQQSLDQGLQFLIQYYNGEERAKGNILERFSAQQFPDLHSELNLSSLELGDSALYFCASSVVGAGELFFGEGSRLTVL.

The chain recombines TRBV11-2 with TRBJ1-1; no clear D gene. Trimming left V 3 bases short and J 0 bases short, with 8 bases between. Germline-derived CDR1 and CDR2 are SGHAT and FQNNGV. The CDR3 sequence is 14 residues long. In DNA, the CDR3 is TGTGCCAGCAGCTTCTTCGGAGTGAACACTGAAGCTTTCTTT. As protein: CASSFFGVNTEAFF. Drawing the rest from reference TRBV11-2 and TRBJ1-1, the complete variable domain is EAGVAQSPRYKIIEKRQSVAFWCNPISGHATLYWYQQILGQGPKLLIQFQNNGVVDDSQLPKDRFSAERLKGVDSTLKIQPAKLEDSAVYLCASSFFGVNTEAFFGQGTRLTVV.